The source of this TCR beta chain is a study of PD-1 blockade in classical Hodgkin lymphoma. Findings and limits, study-wide: The repertoire differences lack a defined cause, possibly disease activity or prior therapy. Reports described newly diagnosed patients as having lower baseline TCR diversity than healthy donors.

The V and J ends lost 0 bases and 0 bases, in that order; junction bases with no gene match: 3. The CDR3 contains 15 residues. Germline CDR1 and CDR2: SGHRS and YFSETQ. This clone is a singleton in its sample. The target antigen is unknown. The method was immunoSEQ multiplex PCR; TCRdb's version includes in-frame clones alone and lacks a portion of them. Counted here are 20,000 to 25,000 clones, roughly 94% occurring once; the ten biggest clones make up roughly 5.1%. The sample's time point: newly diagnosed, previously untreated cHL patient sample. Untreated, newly diagnosed classical Hodgkin lymphoma PBMCs were used for comparison.

The chain links TRBV5-1 to TRBJ2-7; 7 bases agree with TRBD2. Sequencing input: peripheral blood mononuclear cells (PBMCs). This clonotype was obtained from a human donor with classical Hodgkin lymphoma. CDR3 sequence: CASSLGAGDSYEQYF. CDR3 DNA: TGCGCCAGCAGCTTGGGCGCGGGGGACTCCTACGAGCAGTACTTC.